A selection of T cell receptor beta chains follows, all from one sample in a study of regulatory T cells in long-lasting Graves disease. One entry per CDR3 protein, called by TCRdb with MiXCR from the multiplex PCR reads. The sample includes 370,000 or so distinct CDR3 sequences, around 15% seen only once; the top ten take over 20%. The same sample was also used in a study of T cells in Graves' hyperthyroidism and ophthalmopathy.

The specimen comprised peripheral blood mononuclear cells (PBMCs), sampled at new diagnosis, from a patient treated with antithyroid drugs. The receptors derive from a woman younger than 30 with Graves disease. Each CDR3 is given with its conserved first and last residue. Each record gives: V gene, D gene, clone size, J gene, CDR3 DNA, CDR3 protein. The D gene is left open where the match is weak. Clone size is given for some rows only: seen once, a few or many times, or a class if the clone is expanded.

>TRBV6-4|TRBD2|.|TRBJ2-1
TGTGCCAGCAGTGCTCGGGGGGGGTCTTCGGATGAGCAGTTCTTC
CASSARGGSSDEQFF
>TRBV29-1|.|many|TRBJ1-4
TGCAGCGTTGAACCCCGGAAAAAACTGTTTTTT
CSVEPRKKLFF
>TRBV7-2|.|.|TRBJ1-2
TGTGCCAGCACCAGGACAGAATCCTATGGCTACACCTTC
CASTRTESYGYTF
>TRBV24-1|TRBD1|.|TRBJ1-1
TGTGCCACGAGGGACAGGGGGCTAGCTTTCTTT
CATRDRGLAFF
>TRBV19|.|many|TRBJ2-5
TGTGCCAGTAGTATAGCTGGGGCCGCACAAGAGACCCAGTACTTC
CASSIAGAAQETQYF
>TRBV2|.|many|TRBJ1-2
TGTGCCAGCAGTGTCGAGGGGGGCTATGGCTACACCTTC
CASSVEGGYGYTF
>TRBV7-3|.|many|TRBJ1-1
TGTGCCAGCAGCTTAGCCCGGTCGAACACTGAAGCTTTCTTT
CASSLARSNTEAFF
>TRBV29-1|TRBD1|.|TRBJ1-4
TGCAGCGTCACAGGGGGAGCAACTAATGAAAAACTGTTTTTT
CSVTGGATNEKLFF
>TRBV29-1|.|.|TRBJ2-5
TGCAGCTTTGGACTAGAGACCCAGTACTTC
CSFGLETQYF
>TRBV19|.|few|TRBJ1-1
TGTGCCAGTAGTATCCCCAGAGACACTGAAGCTTTCTTT
CASSIPRDTEAFF
>TRBV20-1|.|many|TRBJ2-5
TGCAGTGCCAGGGGTGACCGGGGGACACTAAAAGAGACCCAGTACTTC
CSARGDRGTLKETQYF
>TRBV27|TRBD1|.|TRBJ1-3
TGTGCCAGCAGTTACTCCCCCGCCCCGACAGGGGCTATCTCTGGAAACACCATATATTTT
CASSYSPAPTGAISGNTIYF
>TRBV19|.|.|TRBJ1-2
TGTGCCAGTAGCCGAGCTAACTATGGCTACACCTTC
CASSRANYGYTF
>TRBV12-3/TRBV12-4|TRBD1|many|TRBJ2-1
TGTGCCAGCAGTTTTAGGGGGCTTGGAGATGAGCAGTTCTTC
CASSFRGLGDEQFF
>TRBV7-9|.|many|TRBJ2-3
TGTGCCAGCACTCACCCGGTGCGGTTGGATACGCAGTATTTT
CASTHPVRLDTQYF
>TRBV24-1|TRBD1|few|TRBJ2-3
TGTGCCACCGCAGAATCAGGGGGCCTCACAGATACGCAGTATTTT
CATAESGGLTDTQYF
>TRBV7-9|.|few|TRBJ1-2
TGTGCCAGCAGCTTTACGACGGAGAACTATGGCTACACCTTC
CASSFTTENYGYTF
>TRBV6-1|TRBD2|.|TRBJ2-3
TGTGCCAGCATGAGCGGGGGGGCCGCAGATACGCAGTATTTT
CASMSGGAADTQYF